A selection of T cell receptor beta chains follows, all from one sample in a study of response to subunit inactivated influenza vaccine. TCRdb analysed the RT-PCR reads with MiXCR anew, one entry per CDR3 protein. The sample lists fewer than 700,000 distinct CDR3 sequences, about an eighth occurring once. The input for sequencing was PBMCs from blood, taken 35 to 45 days after vaccination. All receptors derive from a man aged 45-60 years who received an inactivated influenza vaccine. The CDR3 runs from the conserved cysteine through the conserved F or W. A D gene is named only where the DNA matches it firmly. Only some rows state a clone size, as once, few, many or a class for expanded clones.

d_gene: TRBD2; len: 18; v_gene: TRBV6-2/TRBV6-3; j_gene: TRBJ2-5; abundance: NA; CDR3nt: TGTGCCAGCAGTTACCCTTTGGGACTAGCGGGGGAGCAAGAGACCCAGTACTTC; CDR3aa: CASSYPLGLAGEQETQYF
d_gene: TRBD1; len: 15; v_gene: TRBV6-2/TRBV6-3; j_gene: TRBJ1-5; abundance: few; CDR3nt: TGTGCCAGCAGTTACGGGACAGATAGCAATCAGCCCCAGCATTTT; CDR3aa: CASSYGTDSNQPQHF
d_gene: TRBD1; len: 16; v_gene: TRBV5-5; j_gene: TRBJ1-2; abundance: many; CDR3nt: TGTGCCAGCAGCTCCGAGCCGGGACAGATCTTTTATGGCTACACCTTC; CDR3aa: CASSSEPGQIFYGYTF
d_gene: TRBD1; len: 14; v_gene: TRBV10-2; j_gene: TRBJ1-2; abundance: few; CDR3nt: TGCGCCAGCAGTGACCGGACAGGGGACTATGGCTACACCTTC; CDR3aa: CASSDRTGDYGYTF
d_gene: NA; len: 14; v_gene: TRBV6-1; j_gene: TRBJ2-7; abundance: NA; CDR3nt: TGTGCCAGCCAGCAGGGAGTCCTTTCCTACGAGCAGTACTTC; CDR3aa: CASQQGVLSYEQYF
d_gene: TRBD1; len: 16; v_gene: TRBV6-2/TRBV6-3; j_gene: TRBJ1-5; abundance: NA; CDR3nt: TGTGCCAGCAGTTTCCACGCCGGGACAGGGTATCAGCCCCAGCATTTT; CDR3aa: CASSFHAGTGYQPQHF
d_gene: TRBD1; len: 14; v_gene: TRBV6-1; j_gene: TRBJ1-1; abundance: NA; CDR3nt: TGTGCCAGCAGTAGACAGGGCGTAATGGCTGAAGCTTTCTTT; CDR3aa: CASSRQGVMAEAFF
d_gene: TRBD2; len: 17; v_gene: TRBV27; j_gene: TRBJ2-5; abundance: NA; CDR3nt: TGTGCCAGCAGTTTATGGGGACTAGCGGGGGATAAAGAGACCCAGTACTTC; CDR3aa: CASSLWGLAGDKETQYF
d_gene: NA; len: 16; v_gene: TRBV12-3/TRBV12-4; j_gene: TRBJ1-3; abundance: few; CDR3nt: TGTGCCAGCAGTCTACGTAGGACGGTCTCTGGAAACACCATATATTTT; CDR3aa: CASSLRRTVSGNTIYF
d_gene: TRBD2; len: 15; v_gene: TRBV7-2; j_gene: TRBJ2-7; abundance: NA; CDR3nt: TGTGCCAGCAGCTGGACTAGCGGGAGGGTGAGTGAGCAGTACTTC; CDR3aa: CASSWTSGRVSEQYF
d_gene: TRBD2; len: 18; v_gene: TRBV10-2; j_gene: TRBJ2-7; abundance: NA; CDR3nt: TGCGCCAGCAGTGCGGGGGGCGCTAGCGGGGTTGGGACCTACGAGCAGTACTTC; CDR3aa: CASSAGGASGVGTYEQYF
d_gene: NA; len: 17; v_gene: TRBV28; j_gene: TRBJ2-7; abundance: few; CDR3nt: TGTGCCAGCAGTCTACCCAGTTGGGGTGAAGACTCCTACGAGCAGTACTTC; CDR3aa: CASSLPSWGEDSYEQYF
d_gene: NA; len: 15; v_gene: TRBV10-3; j_gene: TRBJ2-7; abundance: many; CDR3nt: TGTGCCATCAGTGGATCAGGGGCTGAAGTCCACGAGCAGTACTTC; CDR3aa: CAISGSGAEVHEQYF
d_gene: TRBD2; len: 16; v_gene: TRBV6-2/TRBV6-3; j_gene: TRBJ2-1; abundance: NA; CDR3nt: TGTGCCAGCAGTTACGGAAAGCGGGAGGTATACAATGAGCAGTTCTTC; CDR3aa: CASSYGKREVYNEQFF
d_gene: NA; len: 13; v_gene: TRBV13; j_gene: TRBJ2-4; abundance: few; CDR3nt: TGTGCCAGCAGCCGACGGAACACTCCCATTCAGTACTTC; CDR3aa: CASSRRNTPIQYF
d_gene: NA; len: 14; v_gene: TRBV6-5; j_gene: TRBJ1-2; abundance: few; CDR3nt: TGTGCCAGCAGTTACACCCAAGGGAACTATGGCTACACCTTC; CDR3aa: CASSYTQGNYGYTF
d_gene: TRBD1; len: 15; v_gene: TRBV5-4; j_gene: TRBJ2-3; abundance: few; CDR3nt: TGTGCCAGCAGCCGTGGGGACAGGGCGGTAGATACGCAGTATTTT; CDR3aa: CASSRGDRAVDTQYF
d_gene: NA; len: 14; v_gene: TRBV2; j_gene: TRBJ2-5; abundance: few; CDR3nt: TGTGCCAGCAGTGAGGGGATGGAGCAAGAGACCCAGTACTTC; CDR3aa: CASSEGMEQETQYF
d_gene: NA; len: 15; v_gene: TRBV7-2; j_gene: TRBJ2-5; abundance: NA; CDR3nt: TGTGCCAGCAGCTTGGGGGGGGCCGTAGGAGAGACCCAGTACTTC; CDR3aa: CASSLGGAVGETQYF
d_gene: TRBD1; len: 13; v_gene: TRBV6-2/TRBV6-3; j_gene: TRBJ2-7; abundance: many; CDR3nt: TGTGCCAGCGACAGGGGGCTTAGCTACGAGCAGTACTTC; CDR3aa: CASDRGLSYEQYF
d_gene: NA; len: 14; v_gene: TRBV5-1; j_gene: TRBJ2-1; abundance: NA; CDR3nt: TGCGCCAGCAGCTTGGACAGGGCAAGCAATGAGCAGTTCTTC; CDR3aa: CASSLDRASNEQFF
d_gene: NA; len: 13; v_gene: TRBV3-1; j_gene: TRBJ2-5; abundance: NA; CDR3nt: TGTGCCAGCAGCCAAGAACTGGGGAGACCCCAGTACTTC; CDR3aa: CASSQELGRPQYF
d_gene: NA; len: 16; v_gene: TRBV18; j_gene: TRBJ2-1; abundance: few; CDR3nt: TGTGCCAGCTCCCCCCAGGGGACGGGGGGTTACAATGAGCAGTTCTTC; CDR3aa: CASSPQGTGGYNEQFF
d_gene: TRBD1; len: 15; v_gene: TRBV5-1; j_gene: TRBJ2-6; abundance: NA; CDR3nt: TGCGCCAGCAGCGAAACAGGGGAAGGGGCCAACGTCCTGACTTTC; CDR3aa: CASSETGEGANVLTF
d_gene: TRBD2; len: 15; v_gene: TRBV18; j_gene: TRBJ2-7; abundance: NA; CDR3nt: TGTGCCAGCTCACGCCCGGGACTAGCGATCTACGAGCAGTACTTC; CDR3aa: CASSRPGLAIYEQYF
d_gene: TRBD1; len: 15; v_gene: TRBV5-1; j_gene: TRBJ2-7; abundance: many; CDR3nt: TGCGCCAGCAGCCCTCGGACAGGAATTTCCTACGAGCAGTACTTC; CDR3aa: CASSPRTGISYEQYF
d_gene: TRBD1; len: 13; v_gene: TRBV6-5; j_gene: TRBJ2-7; abundance: many; CDR3nt: TGTGCCAGCAGTTCACAGGGGGCGTACGAGCAGTACTTC; CDR3aa: CASSSQGAYEQYF
d_gene: NA; len: 16; v_gene: TRBV5-1; j_gene: TRBJ2-7; abundance: few; CDR3nt: TGCGCCAGCAGCTTGGTTGGGAAACCTTTACCCTACGAGCAGTACTTC; CDR3aa: CASSLVGKPLPYEQYF
d_gene: NA; len: 16; v_gene: TRBV12-3/TRBV12-4; j_gene: TRBJ2-2; abundance: few; CDR3nt: TGTGCCAGCAGTTTAAGAATCCAGGGAGACGGCGGGGAGCTGTTTTTT; CDR3aa: CASSLRIQGDGGELFF
d_gene: TRBD1; len: 13; v_gene: TRBV5-1; j_gene: TRBJ1-1; abundance: once; CDR3nt: TGCGCCAGCACCGGGACAGTTGGCACTGAAGCTTTCTTT; CDR3aa: CASTGTVGTEAFF
d_gene: TRBD2; len: 18; v_gene: TRBV20-1; j_gene: TRBJ2-2; abundance: NA; CDR3nt: TGCAGTGCTAGAGATCGGATGGGGACTAGCGGTAACACCGGGGAGCTGTTTTTT; CDR3aa: CSARDRMGTSGNTGELFF
d_gene: TRBD2; len: 17; v_gene: TRBV7-8; j_gene: TRBJ2-1; abundance: many; CDR3nt: TGTGCCAGCAGCTTAGCCCCGGGACTAGCCACACGGGGGGAGCAGTTCTTC; CDR3aa: CASSLAPGLATRGEQFF
d_gene: TRBD2; len: 16; v_gene: TRBV10-3; j_gene: TRBJ2-1; abundance: NA; CDR3nt: TGTGCCATCACCAGGACTAGCGGGATACTAGGCAATGAGCAGTTCTTC; CDR3aa: CAITRTSGILGNEQFF
d_gene: NA; len: 11; v_gene: TRBV20-1; j_gene: TRBJ2-3; abundance: NA; CDR3nt: TGCAGTCCAGGGGGCACAGATACGCAGTATTTT; CDR3aa: CSPGGTDTQYF
d_gene: NA; len: 15; v_gene: TRBV28; j_gene: TRBJ2-7; abundance: few; CDR3nt: TGTGCCAGCAGTTCTCCTCAGGGGGGGTTGTACGAGCAGTACTTC; CDR3aa: CASSSPQGGLYEQYF
d_gene: NA; len: 16; v_gene: TRBV7-2; j_gene: TRBJ2-3; abundance: NA; CDR3nt: TGTGCCAGCAGCGAACTCACAGGGTTTAGCACAGATACGCAGTATTTT; CDR3aa: CASSELTGFSTDTQYF
d_gene: NA; len: 11; v_gene: TRBV29-1; j_gene: TRBJ2-2; abundance: few; CDR3nt: TGCAGCGTTGGGTACACCGGGGAGCTGTTTTTT; CDR3aa: CSVGYTGELFF
d_gene: NA; len: 11; v_gene: TRBV20-1; j_gene: TRBJ2-5; abundance: few; CDR3nt: TGCAGCTGGGGACCCCACGAGACCCAGTACTTC; CDR3aa: CSWGPHETQYF
d_gene: TRBD1; len: 17; v_gene: TRBV12-3/TRBV12-4; j_gene: TRBJ1-3; abundance: few; CDR3nt: TGTGCCAGCAGTCCGTTGACAGGGTCCAGCTCTGGAAACACCATATATTTT; CDR3aa: CASSPLTGSSSGNTIYF
d_gene: TRBD2; len: 20; v_gene: TRBV12-3/TRBV12-4; j_gene: TRBJ2-2; abundance: many; CDR3nt: TGTGCCAGCAGTTTAAGGCCGAGATTCCTAGCGGGAGTGTACACCGGGGAGCTGTTTTTT; CDR3aa: CASSLRPRFLAGVYTGELFF
d_gene: NA; len: 13; v_gene: TRBV4-2; j_gene: TRBJ2-5; abundance: few; CDR3nt: TGTGCCAGCAGCCAAGACCGGACAACAACCCAGTACTTC; CDR3aa: CASSQDRTTTQYF
d_gene: NA; len: 11; v_gene: TRBV20-1; j_gene: TRBJ2-7; abundance: once; CDR3nt: TGCAGTGCTATAAATGGCCGCGAGCAGTACTTC; CDR3aa: CSAINGREQYF